These 23 T cell receptor beta chains share one sample of origin, sequenced in a study of blood T cell repertoires in COVID-19. TCRdb keeps only in-frame clones here, not all; method: immunoSEQ multiplex PCR. The sample contains under 200,000 clones, approximately 90% of which appear only once. Sample: peripheral blood. The source of these receptors is a man aged 18 to 30 with active or convalescent COVID-19.

CDR3 coding DNA: TGTGCCAGCAGCTTTGACAGAAGCTCCACTGAAGCTTTCTTT. This sequence encodes CASSFDRSSTEAFF. The J gene is TRBJ1-1, the V gene TRBV7-3, with D maybe TRBD1 (5 bases). Germline CDR1 reads SGHTA; CDR2 reads FQGTGA. The CDR3 runs 14 residues. V was pared by 3 bases and J by 4 bases, with 12 bases between.

V and J are TRBV28 and TRBJ2-2, with a possible D match to TRBD2 (6 bases). In germline, CDR1 is MDHEN, CDR2 SYDVKM. V shed 6 bases and J shed 6 bases, with 20 bases lying between them. This CDR3 is built from 16 residues. Here the CDR3 DNA reads TGTGCCAGCAGCCCATCGGGGGTCCCTCTGGCCGGGGAGCTGTTTTTT. It is translated as CASSPSGVPLAGELFF.

This chain uses TRBV6-2 or TRBV6-3 with TRBJ2-1, with 14 bases matching TRBD2. The CDR3 runs 16 residues. Germline V gene lookup returns CDR1 MNHEY and CDR2 SVGEGT. With V trimmed by 5 bases and J by 6 bases, 6 bases remained unmatched. CDR3 sequence: CASSPTGLAGANEQFF. The DNA of the CDR3 is TGTGCCAGCAGTCCCACGGGACTAGCGGGAGCCAATGAGCAGTTCTTC.

The chain employs TRBV6-5 and TRBJ2-2; possible D gene TRBD2, 5 bases. Germline lookup yields CDR1 MNHEY and CDR2 SVGAGI. The CDR3 extends over 16 amino acids. V gave up 2 bases and J gave up 0 bases, with 10 bases separating them. This chain's CDR3 is CASSYSLAPNTGELFF. As DNA, the CDR3 is TGTGCCAGCAGTTACAGCCTAGCCCCGAACACCGGGGAGCTGTTTTTT.

This clone was seen more than once but under ten times. The rearrangement links TRBV11-2 to TRBJ1-1; D remains unclear. The V gene lost 6 bases and the J gene lost 0 bases, with 17 bases spanning the gap. Germline V lookup: CDR1 SGHAT, CDR2 FQNNGV. The CDR3 has 16 residues. The CDR3 sequence: CASRSGGFGMNTEAFF. In DNA form, the CDR3 reads TGTGCCAGCAGGTCCGGAGGATTCGGGATGAACACTGAAGCTTTCTTT.

As regards this clone: One end of the junction is discordant with germline, which a read error may explain. CDR3 in amino acids: CASSSSGGETQYF. CDR3 nucleotides: TGTGCTAGCAGCTCCAGCGGGGGAGAGACCCAGTACTTC. The rearrangement uses TRBV7-7 and TRBJ2-5; 8 bases are a match to TRBD2. The germline V gene has CDR1 SSHAT and CDR2 FNYEAQ (reference sequence). The CDR3 has 13 residues. The full variable domain, with the rest looked up from reference TRBV7-7 and TRBJ2-5, is GAGVSQSPRYKVTKRGQDVTLRCDPISSHATLYWYQQALGQGPEFLTYFNYEAQPDKSGLPSDRFSAERPEGSISTLTIQRTEQRDSAMYRCASSSSGGETQYFGPGTRLLVL.

The J gene is TRBJ1-2, the V gene TRBV7-8, with 7 nucleotides matching TRBD1. The ends lost 5 bases at V and 0 bases at J; junction bases unmatched: 15. This CDR3 is 18 amino acids long. Germline CDR1 and CDR2: SGHVS and FQNEAQ. Written as DNA, the CDR3 is TGTGCCAGCAGCCACCCGTTCGACAGGGTGGAGGCTAACTATGGCTACACCTTC. Translation gives CASSHPFDRVEANYGYTF.

This clone was counted a single time. The chain carries TRBV18 and TRBJ1-1, with 9 bases matching TRBD1. The ends lost 5 bases at V and 2 bases at J; junction bases unmatched: 6. In germline, CDR1 is KGHSH, CDR2 LQKENI. CDR3 length: 15 amino acids. The CDR3 bases are TGTGCCAGCTCAACAGGGACAGGGCCAAACACTGAAGCTTTCTTT. Its translation is CASSTGTGPNTEAFF. The entire variable domain, with the rest obtained from reference TRBV18 and TRBJ1-1, is as follows: NAGVMQNPRHLVRRRGQEARLRCSPMKGHSHVYWYRQLPEEGLKFMVYLQKENIIDESGMPKERFSAEFPKEGPSILRIQQVVRGDSAAYFCASSTGTGPNTEAFFGQGTRLTVV.

V gene TRBV10-3 combines with J gene TRBJ1-2, with 8 bases that match TRBD1. This CDR3 is 14 amino acids long. Germline V gives CDR1 ENHRY, CDR2 SYGVKD. Trimming removed 3 bases from V and 7 bases from J; junction bases left unmatched: 7. CDR3 sequence (DNA): TGTGCCATCAGTGAACAGGGGGGTCCTGCTGGCTACACCTTC. This sequence encodes CAISEQGGPAGYTF.

This sequence joins TRBV3-1 (or the pseudogene TRBV3-2) and TRBJ1-6; 8 bases match TRBD1. The CDR3 has 13 residues. With V trimmed by 6 bases and J by 11 bases, 6 bases remained unmatched. CDR1 and CDR2 (germline): LGHDT, YNNKEL (reference sequence). The CDR3 DNA is TGTGCCAGCAGTCAGGACAGGGCCCCACCCCTCCACTTT. Protein sequence: CASSQDRAPPLHF.

V is TRBV6-1 and J is TRBJ2-1; 11 nucleotides agree with TRBD2. The CDR3 loop spans 17 amino acids. CDR1 is MNHNS, CDR2 SASEGT, per germline. V lost 2 bases and J lost 7; bases outside the gene matches: 10. The CDR3, as DNA: TGTGCCAGCAGTGAAATGGTAGCGGGAGGGCCGGGAAATGAGCAGTTCTTC. Amino acids: CASSEMVAGGPGNEQFF.

The J gene is TRBJ2-7, the V gene TRBV7-9; tentatively, D is TRBD2 (5 bases). The V gene's germline CDR1 is SEHNR and CDR2 FQNEAQ (reference sequence). CDR3 length equals 12 residues. V was trimmed by 6 bases and J by 7 bases, leaving 13 bases between them. Here the CDR3 reads CASRDGEKEQYF. The CDR3 DNA sequence: TGTGCCAGCAGGGACGGGGAAAAGGAGCAGTACTTC. Using reference TRBV7-9 and TRBJ2-7 for the parts outside the CDR3, the full variable domain is DTGVSQNPRHKITKRGQNVTFRCDPISEHNRLYWYRQTLGQGPEFLTYFQNEAQLEKSRLLSDRFSAERPKGSFSTLEIQRTEQGDSAMYLCASRDGEKEQYFGPGTRLTVT.

V gene TRBV6-4 combines with J gene TRBJ1-1, with D unclear. The CDR3 spans 14 residues. Trimming took off 5 bases at V and 5 bases at J, with 15 bases between the two ends. Germline CDR1 MRHNA, CDR2 SNTAGT. The CDR3 DNA reads as TGTGCCAGCAGTTGGTCGAACGCGGGAACTGAAGCTTTCTTT. It translates to CASSWSNAGTEAFF.

V and J are TRBV18 and TRBJ1-2, with 11 bases that match TRBD1. The length of the CDR3 is 15 residues. Losses at the gene ends were 3 bases for V and 3 bases for J; bases not matched to a gene: 3. Germline loops: CDR1 KGHSH, CDR2 LQKENI. CDR3 nucleotides: TGTGCCAGCTCACCTGGGACAGGGGGTCACTATGGCTACACCTTC. This gives the protein CASSPGTGGHYGYTF.

The genes are TRBV18 and TRBJ2-5; 9 nucleotides line up with TRBD2. V lost 3 bases to trimming and J lost 1 base; unmatched junction nucleotides: 6. The CDR3 contains 16 residues. Looked up from germline, CDR1 is KGHSH and CDR2 is LQKENI. The CDR3 reads CASSPRLAALQETQYF. DNA of the CDR3: TGTGCCAGCTCACCGCGACTAGCGGCCCTCCAAGAGACCCAGTACTTC.

This clone has only a few counts. The gene calls are TRBV29-1 and TRBJ1-1; 7 bases are a match to TRBD1. The germline gives CDR1 SQVTM, CDR2 ANQGSEA. V was pared by 7 bases and J by 4 bases, with 6 bases of the junction left unmatched. There are 12 residues in the CDR3. As DNA, the CDR3 is TGCAGCGCAGAGACAGGGACCACTGAAGCTTTCTTT. It yields the protein CSAETGTTEAFF.

This sequence joins TRBV19 and TRBJ1-1, with a tentative D call TRBD1 (5 bases). The V gene lost 6 bases and the J gene lost 3 bases, with 11 bases spanning the gap. The CDR3 is made up of 13 amino acids. CDR1 is LNHDA and CDR2 is SQIVND in the germline V gene (reference sequence). CDR3 sequence reads: CASRGGVDTEAFF. In nucleotides, the CDR3 is TGTGCCAGTAGGGGAGGGGTAGACACTGAAGCTTTCTTT.

This clone was detected only once. This chain joins TRBV19 and TRBJ2-1; 10 bases are a match to TRBD2. The V gene's germline CDR1 is LNHDA and CDR2 SQIVND (reference sequence). The CDR3 has 16 residues. Trimming at V came to 6 bases and at J to 4 bases, leaving 9 bases not matched to a gene. DNA for the CDR3: TGTGCCAGTAGCTCCGGGCCAGCGGGGGGGTACAATGAGCAGTTCTTC. This encodes CASSSGPAGGYNEQFF.

The J gene is TRBJ1-1, the V gene TRBV10-3, with D unclear. Trimming shortened V by 10 bases and J by 1 base, and 16 bases separated the two germline ends. CDR1 and CDR2 (germline): ENHRY, SYGVKD. The CDR3 totals 14 residues. The CDR3, as DNA: TGTGCCACACACTCTAGGGAGGGGAACACTGAAGCTTTCTTT. This gives the protein CATHSREGNTEAFF.

The genes are TRBV5-1 and TRBJ2-1, with 8 bases matching TRBD1. This CDR3 contains 13 residues. With 5 bases clipped from V and 9 bases from J, the junction kept 7 bases outside the gene matches. Germline CDR1 and CDR2: SGHRS and YFSETQ. The chain's CDR3 is CASSSNRGSEQFF. CDR3 bases: TGCGCCAGCAGTTCAAACAGGGGGAGTGAGCAGTTCTTC.

CDR3 DNA: TGTGCCAGCAGCTTAGTAGACGGGGGACTGTTTTTT. Protein: CASSLVDGGLFF. The chain couples TRBV11-3 to TRBJ1-4, with D maybe TRBD1 (5 bases). Germline V gene data show CDR1 as SGHNT and CDR2 as YENEEA. Trimming took 1 base from V and 13 from J, leaving 10 bases between them. This CDR3 is 12 amino acids long.

J is TRBJ2-3 and V is TRBV9, with TRBD2 identical over 11 bases. V lost 2 bases, J lost 4 bases, and 12 bases stayed unmatched. CDR1 is SGDLS, CDR2 YYNGEE, per germline. The CDR3 totals 18 residues. The CDR3 DNA reads TGTGCCAGCAGCGTTAGGTTAGCGGGAGGGCCGTTCGCAGATACGCAGTATTTT. This sequence encodes CASSVRLAGGPFADTQYF.

The chain recombines TRBV2 with TRBJ2-1; D is undetermined. Deletions cut 0 bases from V and 0 bases from J, with 6 bases between. The CDR3 runs to 15 residues. The germline gives CDR1 SNHLY, CDR2 FYNNEI. CDR3 in DNA: TGTGCCAGCAGTGAAGCGCGGCCCTCCTACAATGAGCAGTTCTTC. Protein: CASSEARPSYNEQFF.